This T cell receptor beta chain is drawn from a study of shared clonotypes between healthy human individuals. Study-wide background: Plates per donor: three CD4 naive, three CD4 memory, two CD8 naive, one CD8 memory. Study-wide results and limits: The naive CD4 repertoires of several donors were compared, and approximately 4.5% of clonotypes were shared.

The length of the CDR3 is 12 residues. Germline lookup yields CDR1 SGHTA and CDR2 FQGNSA. V was cut by 4 bases and J by 12 bases, with 16 bases left in between. Deep-level assay runs were performed. Sequencing was performed with immunoSEQ multiplex PCR; in TCRdb, only in-frame clones are kept and a portion is missing. The sample lists about 1 million clones, approximately 78% occurring once. Comment on this clone: The antigen is unknown.

The source of this sequence is a young man in good health. Some clones in this sample may be carry-over from other donors' samples. The chain joins TRBV7-2 to TRBJ2-7; D might be TRBD1 (6 bases). The specimen was memory CD4+ T cells from PBMCs. Described subset: CD45RA-negative fraction. The CDR3 loop is CASSWFRDTSYF. The CDR3 coding sequence is TGTGCCAGCAGCTGGTTCCGGGACACCTCGTACTTC.